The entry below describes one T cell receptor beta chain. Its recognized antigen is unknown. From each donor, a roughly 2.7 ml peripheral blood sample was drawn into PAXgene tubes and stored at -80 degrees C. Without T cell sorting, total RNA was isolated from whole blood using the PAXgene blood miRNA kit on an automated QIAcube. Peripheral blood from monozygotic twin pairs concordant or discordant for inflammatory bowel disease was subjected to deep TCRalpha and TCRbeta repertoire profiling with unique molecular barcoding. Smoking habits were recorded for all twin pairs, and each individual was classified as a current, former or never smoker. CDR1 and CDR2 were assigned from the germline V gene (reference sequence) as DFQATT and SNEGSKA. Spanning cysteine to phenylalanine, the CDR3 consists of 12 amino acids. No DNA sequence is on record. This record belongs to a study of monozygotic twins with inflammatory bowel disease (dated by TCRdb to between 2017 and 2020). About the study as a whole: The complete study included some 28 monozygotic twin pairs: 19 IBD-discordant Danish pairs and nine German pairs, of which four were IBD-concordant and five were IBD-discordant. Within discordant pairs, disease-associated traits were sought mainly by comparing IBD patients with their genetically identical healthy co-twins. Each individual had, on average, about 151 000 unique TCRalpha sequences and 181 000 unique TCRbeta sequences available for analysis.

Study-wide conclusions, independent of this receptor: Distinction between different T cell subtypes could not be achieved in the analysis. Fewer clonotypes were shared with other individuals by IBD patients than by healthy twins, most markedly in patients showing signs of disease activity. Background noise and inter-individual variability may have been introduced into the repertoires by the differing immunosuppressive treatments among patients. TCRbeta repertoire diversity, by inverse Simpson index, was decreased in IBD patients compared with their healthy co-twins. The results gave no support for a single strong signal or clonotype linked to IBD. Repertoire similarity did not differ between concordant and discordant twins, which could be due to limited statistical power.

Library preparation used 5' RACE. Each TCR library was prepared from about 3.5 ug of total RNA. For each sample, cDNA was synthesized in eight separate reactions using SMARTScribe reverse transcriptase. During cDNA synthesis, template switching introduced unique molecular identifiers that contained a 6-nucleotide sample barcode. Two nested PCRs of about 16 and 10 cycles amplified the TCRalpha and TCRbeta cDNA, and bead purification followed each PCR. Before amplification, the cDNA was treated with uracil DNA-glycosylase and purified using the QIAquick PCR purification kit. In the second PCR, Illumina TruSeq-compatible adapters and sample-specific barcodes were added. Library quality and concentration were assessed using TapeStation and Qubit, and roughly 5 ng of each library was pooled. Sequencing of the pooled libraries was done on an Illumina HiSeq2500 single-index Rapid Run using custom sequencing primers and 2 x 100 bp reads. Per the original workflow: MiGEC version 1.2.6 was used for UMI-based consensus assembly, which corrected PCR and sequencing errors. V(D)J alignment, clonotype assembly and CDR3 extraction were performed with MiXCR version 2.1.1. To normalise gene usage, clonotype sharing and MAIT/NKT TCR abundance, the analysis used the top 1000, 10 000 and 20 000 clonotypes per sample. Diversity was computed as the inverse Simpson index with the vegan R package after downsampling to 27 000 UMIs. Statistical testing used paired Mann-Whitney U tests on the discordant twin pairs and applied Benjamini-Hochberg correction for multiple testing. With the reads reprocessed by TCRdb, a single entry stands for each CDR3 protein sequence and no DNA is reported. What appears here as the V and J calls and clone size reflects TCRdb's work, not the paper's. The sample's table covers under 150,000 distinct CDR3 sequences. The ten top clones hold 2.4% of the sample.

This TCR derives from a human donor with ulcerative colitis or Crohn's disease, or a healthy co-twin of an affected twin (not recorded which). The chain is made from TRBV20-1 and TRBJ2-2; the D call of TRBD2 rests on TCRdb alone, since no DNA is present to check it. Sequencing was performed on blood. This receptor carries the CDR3 CSVRGGTGELFF.